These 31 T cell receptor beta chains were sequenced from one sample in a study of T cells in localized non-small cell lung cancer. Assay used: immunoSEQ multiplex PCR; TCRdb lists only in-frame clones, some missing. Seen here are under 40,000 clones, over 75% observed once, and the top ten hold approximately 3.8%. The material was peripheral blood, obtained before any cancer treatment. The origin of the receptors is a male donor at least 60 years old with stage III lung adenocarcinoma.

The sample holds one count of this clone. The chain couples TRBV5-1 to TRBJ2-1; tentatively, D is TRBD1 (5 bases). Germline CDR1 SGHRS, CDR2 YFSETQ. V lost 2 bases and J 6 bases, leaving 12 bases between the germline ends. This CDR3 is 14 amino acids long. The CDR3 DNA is TGCGCCAGCAGCTTCAGGGTTACCATCAATGAGCAGTTCTTC. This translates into CASSFRVTINEQFF.

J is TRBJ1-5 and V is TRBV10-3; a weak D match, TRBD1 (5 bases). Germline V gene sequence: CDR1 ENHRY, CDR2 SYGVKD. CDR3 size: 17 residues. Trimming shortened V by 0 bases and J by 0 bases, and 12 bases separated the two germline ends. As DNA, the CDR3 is TGTGCCATCAGTGAGTCGCGAGGGGTTTATAGCAATCAGCCCCAGCATTTT. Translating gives CAISESRGVYSNQPQHF.

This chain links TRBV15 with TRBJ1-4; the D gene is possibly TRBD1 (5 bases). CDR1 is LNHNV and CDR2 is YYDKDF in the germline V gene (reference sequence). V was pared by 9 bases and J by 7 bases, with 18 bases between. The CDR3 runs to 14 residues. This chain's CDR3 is CATGHEGWGEKLFF. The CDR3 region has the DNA TGTGCCACGGGGCACGAGGGCTGGGGTGAAAAACTGTTTTTT.

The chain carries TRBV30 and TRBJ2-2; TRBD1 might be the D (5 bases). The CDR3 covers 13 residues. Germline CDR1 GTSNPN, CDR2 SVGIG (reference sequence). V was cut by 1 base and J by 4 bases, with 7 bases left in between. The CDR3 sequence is CAWSEGFTGELFF. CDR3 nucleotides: TGTGCCTGGAGTGAGGGGTTCACCGGGGAGCTGTTTTTT.

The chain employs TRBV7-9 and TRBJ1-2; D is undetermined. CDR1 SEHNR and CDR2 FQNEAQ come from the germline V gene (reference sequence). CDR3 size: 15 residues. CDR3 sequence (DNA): TGTGCTACCAAGGATTCGTCTGTGAGGGCATCGGGCTACACCTTC. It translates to CATKDSSVRASGYTF.

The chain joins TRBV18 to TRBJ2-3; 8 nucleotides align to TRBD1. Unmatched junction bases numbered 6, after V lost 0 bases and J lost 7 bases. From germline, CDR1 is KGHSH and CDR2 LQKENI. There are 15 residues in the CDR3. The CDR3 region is CASSPPGQAVNTQYF. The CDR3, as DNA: TGTGCCAGCTCACCACCGGGACAGGCGGTCAATACGCAGTATTTT.

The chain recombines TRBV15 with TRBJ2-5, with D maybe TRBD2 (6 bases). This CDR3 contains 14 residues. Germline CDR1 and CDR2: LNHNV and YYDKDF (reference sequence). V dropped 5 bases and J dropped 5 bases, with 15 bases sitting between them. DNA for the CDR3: TGTGCCACCAGCCCGGGACTCCCCGGGGAGACCCAGTACTTC. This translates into CATSPGLPGETQYF.

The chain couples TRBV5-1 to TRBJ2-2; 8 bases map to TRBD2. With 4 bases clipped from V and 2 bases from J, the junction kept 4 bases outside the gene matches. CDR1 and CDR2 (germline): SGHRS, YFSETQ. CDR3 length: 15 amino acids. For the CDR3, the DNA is TGCGCCAGCAGCCTCTTAGCGGGAAACACCGGGGAGCTGTTTTTT. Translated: CASSLLAGNTGELFF.

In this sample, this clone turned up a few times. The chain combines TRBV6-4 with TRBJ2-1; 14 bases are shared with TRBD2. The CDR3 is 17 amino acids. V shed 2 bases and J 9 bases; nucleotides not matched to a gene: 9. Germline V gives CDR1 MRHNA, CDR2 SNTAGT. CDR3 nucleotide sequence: TGTGCCAGCAGTGACGCGGGACTAGCGGGAGATCATGGTGAGCAGTTCTTC. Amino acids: CASSDAGLAGDHGEQFF.

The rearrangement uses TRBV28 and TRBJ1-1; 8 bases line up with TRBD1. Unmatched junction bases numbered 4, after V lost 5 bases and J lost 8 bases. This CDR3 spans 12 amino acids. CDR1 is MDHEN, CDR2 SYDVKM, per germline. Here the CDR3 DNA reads TGTGCCAGCAGTCGGGACAGGCCAGAAGCTTTCTTT. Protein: CASSRDRPEAFF.

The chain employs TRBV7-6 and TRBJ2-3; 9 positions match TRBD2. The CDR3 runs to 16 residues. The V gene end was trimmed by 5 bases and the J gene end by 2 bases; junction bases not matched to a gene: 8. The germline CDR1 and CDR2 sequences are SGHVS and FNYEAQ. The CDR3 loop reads CASSRVAGEPTDTQYF. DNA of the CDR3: TGTGCCAGCAGCCGCGTAGCGGGGGAGCCCACAGATACGCAGTATTTT. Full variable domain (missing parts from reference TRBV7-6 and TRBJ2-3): GAGVSQSPRYKVTKRGQDVALRCDPISGHVSLYWYRQALGQGPEFLTYFNYEAQQDKSGLPNDRFSAERPEGSISTLTIQRTEQRDSAMYRCASSRVAGEPTDTQYFGPGTRLTVL.

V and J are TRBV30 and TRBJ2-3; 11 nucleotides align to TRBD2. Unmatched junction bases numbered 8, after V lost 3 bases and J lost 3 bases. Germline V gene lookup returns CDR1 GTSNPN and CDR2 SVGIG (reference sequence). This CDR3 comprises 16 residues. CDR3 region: CAWRKRSGGATDTQYF. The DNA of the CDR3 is TGTGCCTGGAGAAAACGTAGCGGGGGGGCAACAGATACGCAGTATTTT.

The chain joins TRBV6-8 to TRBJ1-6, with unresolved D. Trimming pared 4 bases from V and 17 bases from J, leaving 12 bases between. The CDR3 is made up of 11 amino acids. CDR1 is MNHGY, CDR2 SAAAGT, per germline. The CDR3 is CASSSRWTIHF. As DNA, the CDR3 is TGTGCCAGCAGTTCCCGATGGACGATCCACTTT.

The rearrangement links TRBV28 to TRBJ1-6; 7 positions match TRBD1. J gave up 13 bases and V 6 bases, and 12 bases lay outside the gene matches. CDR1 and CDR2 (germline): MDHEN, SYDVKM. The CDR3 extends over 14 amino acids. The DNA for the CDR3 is TGTGCCAGCAGGTCCCCGACAGGGCCATCTCCCCTCCACTTT. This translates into CASRSPTGPSPLHF.

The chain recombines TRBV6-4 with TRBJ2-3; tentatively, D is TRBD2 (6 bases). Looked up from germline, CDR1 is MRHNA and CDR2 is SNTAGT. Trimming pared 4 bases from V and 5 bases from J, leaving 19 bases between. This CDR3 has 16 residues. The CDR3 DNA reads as TGTGCCAGCAGTGGGCAGACCGGGACGGGGGAAGATACGCAGTATTTT. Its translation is CASSGQTGTGEDTQYF.

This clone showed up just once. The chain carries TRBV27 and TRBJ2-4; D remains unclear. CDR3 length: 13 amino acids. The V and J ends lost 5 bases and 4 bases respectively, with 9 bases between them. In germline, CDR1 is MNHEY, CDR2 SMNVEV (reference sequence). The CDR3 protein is CASSINLKNIQYF. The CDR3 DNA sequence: TGTGCCAGCAGTATAAATTTAAAAAACATTCAGTACTTC.

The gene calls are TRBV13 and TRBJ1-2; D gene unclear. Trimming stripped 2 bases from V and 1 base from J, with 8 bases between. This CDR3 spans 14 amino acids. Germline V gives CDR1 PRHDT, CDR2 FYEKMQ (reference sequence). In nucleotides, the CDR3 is TGTGCCAGCAGCTTACTCGGAGATAACTATGGCTACACCTTC. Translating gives CASSLLGDNYGYTF.

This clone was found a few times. CDR3 region: CASSESWAAFF. In DNA form, the CDR3 reads TGTGCCAGCAGTGAGTCTTGGGCAGCTTTCTTT. V and J are TRBV2 and TRBJ1-1; D gene unclear. CDR3 length equals 11 residues. V lost 3 bases and J 10 bases, leaving 9 bases between the germline ends. Germline CDR1 SNHLY, CDR2 FYNNEI.

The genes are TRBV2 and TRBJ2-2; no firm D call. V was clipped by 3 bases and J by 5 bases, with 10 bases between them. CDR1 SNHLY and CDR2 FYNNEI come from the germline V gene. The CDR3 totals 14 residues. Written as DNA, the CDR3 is TGTGCCAGCAGTGATAGTTTGAGAACCGGGGAGCTGTTTTTT. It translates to CASSDSLRTGELFF.

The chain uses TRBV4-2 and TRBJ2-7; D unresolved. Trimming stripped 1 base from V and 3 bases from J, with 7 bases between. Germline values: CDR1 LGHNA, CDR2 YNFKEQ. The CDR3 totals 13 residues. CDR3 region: CASSQVNSYEQYF. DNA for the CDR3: TGTGCCAGCAGCCAAGTCAACAGCTACGAGCAGTACTTC.

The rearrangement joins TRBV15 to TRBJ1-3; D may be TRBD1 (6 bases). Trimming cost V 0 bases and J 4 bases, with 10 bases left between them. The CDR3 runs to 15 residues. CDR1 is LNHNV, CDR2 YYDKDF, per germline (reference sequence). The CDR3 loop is CATSREGGPGNTIYF. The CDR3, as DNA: TGTGCCACCAGCAGAGAAGGGGGACCGGGAAACACCATATATTTT.

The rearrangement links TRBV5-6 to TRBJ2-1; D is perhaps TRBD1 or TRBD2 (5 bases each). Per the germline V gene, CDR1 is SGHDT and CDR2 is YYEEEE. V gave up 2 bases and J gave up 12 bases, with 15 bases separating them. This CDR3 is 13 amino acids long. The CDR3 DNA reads TGTGCCAGCAGCTTCCGGGACGTAATATTGCAGTTCTTC. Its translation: CASSFRDVILQFF. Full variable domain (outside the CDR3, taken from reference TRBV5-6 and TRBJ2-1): DAGVTQSPTHLIKTRGQQVTLRCSPKSGHDTVSWYQQALGQGPQFIFQYYEEEERQRGNFPDRFSGHQFPNYSSELNVNALLLGDSALYLCASSFRDVILQFFGPGTRLTVL.

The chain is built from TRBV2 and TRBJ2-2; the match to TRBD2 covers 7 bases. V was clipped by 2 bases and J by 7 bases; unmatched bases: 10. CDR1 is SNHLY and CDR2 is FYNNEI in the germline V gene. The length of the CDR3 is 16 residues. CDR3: CASSELREGLVGELFF. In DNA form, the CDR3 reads TGTGCCAGCAGTGAATTGAGGGAGGGCCTCGTCGGGGAGCTGTTTTTT.

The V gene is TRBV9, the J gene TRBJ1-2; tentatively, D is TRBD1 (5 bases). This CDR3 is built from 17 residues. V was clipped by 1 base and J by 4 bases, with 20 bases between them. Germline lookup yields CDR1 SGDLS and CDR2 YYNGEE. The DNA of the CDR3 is TGTGCCAGCAGCGTAACCCCCGGGAGGGGATTGTTCTATGGCTACACCTTC. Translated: CASSVTPGRGLFYGYTF.

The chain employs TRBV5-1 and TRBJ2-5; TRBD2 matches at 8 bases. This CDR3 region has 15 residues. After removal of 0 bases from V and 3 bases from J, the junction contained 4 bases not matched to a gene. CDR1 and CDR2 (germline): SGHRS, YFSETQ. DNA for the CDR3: TGCGCCAGCAGCTTGGCCACTAGCGGAAAAGAGACCCAGTACTTC. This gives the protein CASSLATSGKETQYF.

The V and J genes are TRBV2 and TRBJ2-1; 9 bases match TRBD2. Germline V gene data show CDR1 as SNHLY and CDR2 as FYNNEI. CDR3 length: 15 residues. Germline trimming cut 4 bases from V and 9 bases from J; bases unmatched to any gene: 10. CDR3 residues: CASSGYLAGIGEQFF. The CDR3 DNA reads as TGTGCCAGCAGTGGGTATCTAGCGGGAATTGGTGAGCAGTTCTTC.

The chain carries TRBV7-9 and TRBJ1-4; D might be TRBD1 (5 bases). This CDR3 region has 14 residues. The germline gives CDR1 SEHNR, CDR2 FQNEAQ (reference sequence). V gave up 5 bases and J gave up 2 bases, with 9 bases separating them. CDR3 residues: CASSLTVTNEKLFF. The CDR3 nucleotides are TGTGCCAGCAGCCTGACAGTCACTAATGAAAAACTGTTTTTT.

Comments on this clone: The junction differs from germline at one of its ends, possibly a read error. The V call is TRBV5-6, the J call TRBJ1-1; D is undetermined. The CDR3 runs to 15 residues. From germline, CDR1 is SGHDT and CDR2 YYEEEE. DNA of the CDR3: TGTGCCAGCAGCTGGTGGGATGGGCTGAAAACTGAAGCTTTCTTT. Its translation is CASSWWDGLKTEAFF.

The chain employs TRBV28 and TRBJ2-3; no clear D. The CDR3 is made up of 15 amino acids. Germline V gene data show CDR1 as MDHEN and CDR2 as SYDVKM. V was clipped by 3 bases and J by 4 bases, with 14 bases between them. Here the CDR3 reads CASSFQFVAADTQYF. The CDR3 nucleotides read TGTGCCAGCAGTTTCCAGTTCGTGGCGGCAGATACGCAGTATTTT. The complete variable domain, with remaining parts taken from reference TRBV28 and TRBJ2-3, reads DVKVTQSSRYLVKRTGEKVFLECVQDMDHENMFWYRQDPGLGLRLIYFSYDVKMKEKGDIPEGYSVSREKKERFSLILESASTNQTSMYLCASSFQFVAADTQYFGPGTRLTVL.

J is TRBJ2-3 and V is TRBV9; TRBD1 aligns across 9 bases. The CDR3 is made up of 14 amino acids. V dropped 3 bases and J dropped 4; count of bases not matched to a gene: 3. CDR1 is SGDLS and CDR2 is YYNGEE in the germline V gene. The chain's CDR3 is CASSAGQGPDTQYF. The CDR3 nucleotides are TGTGCCAGCAGCGCGGGACAGGGCCCAGATACGCAGTATTTT. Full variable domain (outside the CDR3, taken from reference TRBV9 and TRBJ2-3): DSGVTQTPKHLITATGQRVTLRCSPRSGDLSVYWYQQSLDQGLQFLIQYYNGEERAKGNILERFSAQQFPDLHSELNLSSLELGDSALYFCASSAGQGPDTQYFGPGTRLTVL.

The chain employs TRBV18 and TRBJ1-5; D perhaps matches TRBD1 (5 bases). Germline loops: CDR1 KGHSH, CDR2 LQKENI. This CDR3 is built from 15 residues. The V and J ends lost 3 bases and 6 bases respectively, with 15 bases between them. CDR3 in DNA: TGTGCCAGCTCACCTACGACGGGGGGAGTTCAGCCCCAGCATTTT. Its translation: CASSPTTGGVQPQHF.